This TCR beta chain was identified during a study of identifying expanded T cells in peripheral blood. The CDR3 covers 16 residues. Trimming shortened V by 4 bases and J by 2 bases, and 15 bases separated the two germline ends. Germline V gene lookup returns CDR1 MNHEY and CDR2 SVGAGI. As regards this clone: Its antigen is still unknown.

Findings of the study overall: Over two and four weeks, about 15 and 19 clones changed, versus approximately 1.2 between replicates. Roughly two-week clone count variance significantly increased as total template count grew.

During the collection period, no donor immune events like infections were recorded. Measured with immunoSEQ multiplex PCR; TCRdb has only the in-frame clones, and not every one. Of tens of thousands of clones listed, about 88% were seen once; the top ten hold roughly 4.4%. This TCR was recovered from a person aged 18 to 75 in good health. This chain uses TRBV6-5 with TRBJ2-4, with a possible D match to TRBD1 (5 bases). The source material was blood. The CDR3 region has the DNA TGTGCCAGCAGTTTTAACAGGCTCGGGCCCAAAAACATTCAGTACTTC. As protein: CASSFNRLGPKNIQYF.